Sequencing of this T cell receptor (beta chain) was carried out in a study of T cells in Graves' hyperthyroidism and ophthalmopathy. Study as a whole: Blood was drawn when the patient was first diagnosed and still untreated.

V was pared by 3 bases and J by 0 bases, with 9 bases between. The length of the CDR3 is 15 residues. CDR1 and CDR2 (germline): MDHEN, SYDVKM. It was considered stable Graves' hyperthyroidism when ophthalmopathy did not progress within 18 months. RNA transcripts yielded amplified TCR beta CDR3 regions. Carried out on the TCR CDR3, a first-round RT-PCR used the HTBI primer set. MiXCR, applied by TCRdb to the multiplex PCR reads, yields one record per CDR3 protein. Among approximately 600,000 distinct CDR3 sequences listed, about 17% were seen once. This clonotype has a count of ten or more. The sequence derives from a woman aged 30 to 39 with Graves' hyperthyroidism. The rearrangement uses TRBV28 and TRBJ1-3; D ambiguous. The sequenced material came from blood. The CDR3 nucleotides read TGTGCCAGCAGTTTCACCCGTACCTCTGGAAACACCATATATTTT. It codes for CASSFTRTSGNTIYF. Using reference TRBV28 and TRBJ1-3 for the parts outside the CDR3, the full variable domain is DVKVTQSSRYLVKRTGEKVFLECVQDMDHENMFWYRQDPGLGLRLIYFSYDVKMKEKGDIPEGYSVSREKKERFSLILESASTNQTSMYLCASSFTRTSGNTIYFGEGSWLTVV.